The 14 T cell receptor beta chains in this list originate from one sample, sequenced in a study of circulating and synovial CD4+ cells in juvenile arthritis. Only in-frame clones appear in the TCRdb table, and some are missing; sequencing was by immunoSEQ multiplex PCR. This table has about 32,000 clones, 90% to 95% appearing once. Sequences were obtained from CD4+ T cells from blood. All receptors come from a human donor with juvenile idiopathic arthritis.

The chain has TRBV6-5 and TRBJ1-2, with D hard to call. Between the trimmed V and J ends, which lost 2 bases and 6 bases, there was a span of 10 bases. The CDR3 is 13 amino acids. Germline V gene lookup returns CDR1 MNHEY and CDR2 SVGAGI. Written as DNA, the CDR3 is TGTGCCAGCAGTTACCCCGGGTGGAATGGCTACACCTTC. This codes for CASSYPGWNGYTF.

V is TRBV7-3 and J is TRBJ2-1, with 8 bases aligning to TRBD1. Germline trimming cut 5 bases from V and 0 bases from J; bases unmatched to any gene: 3. Looked up from germline, CDR1 is SGHTA and CDR2 is FQGTGA. The CDR3 has 15 residues. The CDR3 reads CASSTGGSSYNEQFF. CDR3 nucleotides: TGTGCCAGCAGCACAGGGGGGAGCTCCTACAATGAGCAGTTCTTC.

This rearrangement joins TRBV29-1 to TRBJ1-1, with D hard to call. CDR1 SQVTM and CDR2 ANQGSEA come from the germline V gene. CDR3 size: 14 residues. With 5 bases removed from V and 6 bases from J, the gap between germline ends came to 19 bases. The chain's CDR3 is CSVNQDSREAEAFF. The CDR3 DNA reads as TGCAGCGTTAACCAGGACTCTAGGGAGGCTGAAGCTTTCTTT.

V gene TRBV4-3 combines with J gene TRBJ2-2, with TRBD1 matching over 8 bases. The V gene end was trimmed by 1 base and the J gene end by 3 bases; junction bases not matched to a gene: 4. Germline V gene sequence: CDR1 LGHNA, CDR2 YSLEER. The CDR3 is 16 amino acids. DNA for the CDR3: TGCGCCAGCAGCCAAGGGACAGGGAGGTACACCGGGGAGCTGTTTTTT. Protein: CASSQGTGRYTGELFF.

The chain recombines TRBV4-1 with TRBJ2-3; 13 nucleotides agree with TRBD2. The CDR3 sequence is 17 residues long. Trimming removed 4 bases from V and 2 bases from J; junction bases left unmatched: 6. The germline gives CDR1 MGHRA, CDR2 YSYEKL. The chain's CDR3 is CASSPPGLAGDTDTQYF. CDR3 in DNA: TGCGCCAGCAGCCCCCCCGGACTAGCGGGAGACACAGATACGCAGTATTTT.

V and J are TRBV18 and TRBJ1-2, with a tentative D call TRBD1 (5 bases). The CDR3 spans 14 residues. The germline CDR1 and CDR2 sequences are KGHSH and LQKENI. Deletions cut 4 bases from V and 4 bases from J, with 13 bases between. The DNA of the CDR3 is TGTGCCAGCTCACTTGACAGATATCTCTATGGCTACACCTTC. Translated, it gives CASSLDRYLYGYTF.

The chain carries TRBV7-9 and TRBJ2-5, with D possibly being TRBD1 (6 bases). The CDR3 is 13 residues long. Trimming took off 6 bases at V and 4 bases at J, with 12 bases between the two ends. Germline V gives CDR1 SEHNR, CDR2 FQNEAQ (reference sequence). The CDR3 protein is CASSSGAVETQYF. Written as DNA, the CDR3 is TGTGCCAGCAGTTCAGGGGCAGTAGAGACCCAGTACTTC.

This chain joins TRBV11-2 and TRBJ2-5; a possible D gene is TRBD2 (5 bases). Germline CDR1 and CDR2: SGHAT and FQNNGV. CDR3 length equals 12 residues. Trimming removed 5 bases from V and 5 bases from J, with 9 bases in between. CDR3 sequence: CASSTTGETQYF. The CDR3 coding sequence is TGTGCCAGCAGCACCACGGGGGAGACCCAGTACTTC.

V is TRBV6-1 and J is TRBJ1-1, with 7 bases identical to TRBD1. J was trimmed by 4 bases and V by 6 bases; bases with no gene match: 11. The CDR3 is 15 amino acids. Germline lookup yields CDR1 MNHNS and CDR2 SASEGT. The DNA of the CDR3 is TGTGCCAGCAGCCCGGGGCGGGCAGGGGGCACTGAAGCTTTCTTT. The encoded protein is CASSPGRAGGTEAFF.

V usage is TRBV5-6 and J usage is TRBJ2-7; 9 nucleotides align to TRBD1. J was trimmed by 3 bases and V by 4 bases; bases with no gene match: 5. The CDR3 has 14 residues. Germline V gives CDR1 SGHDT, CDR2 YYEEEE. CDR3 region: CASSEGQGYYEQYF. The CDR3 coding sequence is TGTGCCAGCAGCGAGGGACAGGGCTACTACGAGCAGTACTTC.

As regards this clone: One end of the junction fails to match germline, which may point to a read error. Different DNA sequences within this sample yield the same CDR3. The chain has TRBV6-1 and TRBJ1-6, with TRBD1 matching 7 bases. Looked up from germline, CDR1 is MNHNS and CDR2 is SASEGT. The CDR3 runs to 16 residues. The CDR3 coding sequence is TGTGCCAGCAGTGACCCGGACAGGACTCTCAATTCCCCCCTCCACTTT. Amino acids: CASSDPDRTLNSPLHF.

The genes are TRBV14 and TRBJ2-7, with D hard to call. V shed 1 base and J shed 6 bases, with 7 bases lying between them. CDR1 and CDR2 (germline): SGHDN, FVKESK. The CDR3 totals 12 residues. The DNA of the CDR3 is TGTGCCAGCAGCCAAGTTGTTCTCGAGCAGTACTTC. Amino acid sequence: CASSQVVLEQYF.

The chain joins TRBV7-8 to TRBJ2-6, with D hard to call. V lost 0 bases and J lost 0, with 6 bases in between. Germline V lookup: CDR1 SGHVS, CDR2 FQNEAQ. This CDR3 comprises 16 residues. The CDR3 spells CASSLAHSSGANVLTF. In nucleotides, the CDR3 is TGTGCCAGCAGCTTAGCGCATAGCTCTGGGGCCAACGTCCTGACTTTC. The variable domain in full, with the rest retrieved from reference TRBV7-8 and TRBJ2-6, is GAGVSQSPRYKVAKRGQDVALRCDPISGHVSLFWYQQALGQGPEFLTYFQNEAQLDKSGLPSDRFFAERPEGSVSTLKIQRTQQEDSAVYLCASSLAHSSGANVLTFGAGSRLTVL.

The J gene is TRBJ2-1, the V gene TRBV9, with 10 bases lining up with TRBD2. Germline V lookup: CDR1 SGDLS, CDR2 YYNGEE. The CDR3 has 15 residues. With V trimmed by 4 bases and J by 7 bases, 8 bases remained unmatched. The CDR3 region is CASSQLAGVGNEQFF. DNA for the CDR3: TGTGCCAGCAGCCAGCTAGCGGGAGTTGGTAATGAGCAGTTCTTC.